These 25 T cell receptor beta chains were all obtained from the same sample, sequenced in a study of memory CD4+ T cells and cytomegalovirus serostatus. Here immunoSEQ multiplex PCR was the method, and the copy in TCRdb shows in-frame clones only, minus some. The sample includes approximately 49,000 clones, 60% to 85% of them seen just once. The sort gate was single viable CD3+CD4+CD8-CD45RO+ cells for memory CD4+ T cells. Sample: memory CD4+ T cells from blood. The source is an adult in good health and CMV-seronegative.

As DNA, the CDR3 is TGTGCCAGCAGCTTGGGGCCCAAGGGAACGTCAACTGAAGCTTTCTTT. Protein: CASSLGPKGTSTEAFF. The chain is built from TRBV7-8 and TRBJ1-1; a possible D gene is TRBD1 (5 bases). Deletions cut 3 bases from V and 5 bases from J, with 19 bases between. Germline CDR1 reads SGHVS; CDR2 reads FQNEAQ. This CDR3 has 16 residues. Complete variable domain (other parts from reference TRBV7-8 and TRBJ1-1): GAGVSQSPRYKVAKRGQDVALRCDPISGHVSLFWYQQALGQGPEFLTYFQNEAQLDKSGLPSDRFFAERPEGSVSTLKIQRTQQEDSAVYLCASSLGPKGTSTEAFFGQGTRLTVV.

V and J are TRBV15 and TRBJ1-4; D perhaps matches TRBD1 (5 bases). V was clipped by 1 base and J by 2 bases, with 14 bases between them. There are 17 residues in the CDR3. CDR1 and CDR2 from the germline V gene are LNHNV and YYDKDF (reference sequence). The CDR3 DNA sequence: TGTGCCACCAGCAGAGTAGGGGCGGGGGAGACTAATGAAAAACTGTTTTTT. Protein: CATSRVGAGETNEKLFF.

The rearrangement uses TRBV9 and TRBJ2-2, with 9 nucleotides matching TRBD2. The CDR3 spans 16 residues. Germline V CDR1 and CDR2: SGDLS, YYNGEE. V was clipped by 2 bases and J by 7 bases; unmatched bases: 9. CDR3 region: CASSVDPSGVVGELFF. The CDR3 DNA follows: TGTGCCAGCAGCGTTGACCCTAGCGGGGTAGTCGGGGAGCTGTTTTTT.

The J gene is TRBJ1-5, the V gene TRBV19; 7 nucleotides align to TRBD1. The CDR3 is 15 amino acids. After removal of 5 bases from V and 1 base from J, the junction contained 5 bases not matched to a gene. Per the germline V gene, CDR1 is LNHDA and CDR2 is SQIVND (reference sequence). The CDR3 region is CASSRDSSSNQPQHF. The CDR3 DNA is TGTGCCAGTAGTCGGGACAGTTCAAGCAATCAGCCCCAGCATTTT.

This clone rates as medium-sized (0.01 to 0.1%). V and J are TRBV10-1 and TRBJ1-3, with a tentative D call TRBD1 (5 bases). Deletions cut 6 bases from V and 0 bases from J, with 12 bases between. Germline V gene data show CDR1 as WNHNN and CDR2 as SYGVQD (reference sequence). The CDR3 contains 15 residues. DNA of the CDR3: TGCGCCAGCAGGGACATCTCGATCTCTGGAAACACCATATATTTT. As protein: CASRDISISGNTIYF.

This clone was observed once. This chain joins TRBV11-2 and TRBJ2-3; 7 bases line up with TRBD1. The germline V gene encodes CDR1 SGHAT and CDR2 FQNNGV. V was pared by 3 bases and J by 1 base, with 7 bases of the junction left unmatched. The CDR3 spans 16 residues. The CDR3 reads CASSLGAGTGTDTQYF. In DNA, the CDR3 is TGTGCCAGCAGCTTGGGGGCCGGGACAGGCACAGATACGCAGTATTTT.

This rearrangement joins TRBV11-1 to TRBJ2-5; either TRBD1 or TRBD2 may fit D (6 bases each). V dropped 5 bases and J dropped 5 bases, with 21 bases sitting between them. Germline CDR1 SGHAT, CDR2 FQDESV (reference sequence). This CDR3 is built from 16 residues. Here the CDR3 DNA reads TGTGCCAGCAGCCCACCGGGGGCCCCCGAAGGGGAGACCCAGTACTTC. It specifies CASSPPGAPEGETQYF.

CDR3 sequence (DNA): TGTGCCAGCAGTGGCGGGGGTTCGCAGTATTTT. It encodes CASSGGGSQYF. V usage is TRBV6-1 and J usage is TRBJ2-3, with 7 bases fitting TRBD2. Germline V gives CDR1 MNHNS, CDR2 SASEGT. The CDR3 covers 11 residues. J lost 10 bases, V lost 4 bases, and 2 bases had no gene match.

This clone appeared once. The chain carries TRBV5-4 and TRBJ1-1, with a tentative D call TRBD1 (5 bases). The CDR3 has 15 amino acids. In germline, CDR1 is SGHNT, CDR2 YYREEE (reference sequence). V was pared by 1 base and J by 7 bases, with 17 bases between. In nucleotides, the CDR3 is TGTGCCAGCAGCTTGAATCTTGGCAGGGAAATTGAAGCTTTCTTT. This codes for CASSLNLGREIEAFF.

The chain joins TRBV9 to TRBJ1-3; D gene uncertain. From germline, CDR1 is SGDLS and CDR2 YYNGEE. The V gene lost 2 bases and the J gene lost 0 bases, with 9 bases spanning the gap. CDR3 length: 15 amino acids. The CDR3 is CASSVTHDSGNTIYF. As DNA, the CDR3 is TGTGCCAGCAGCGTCACCCACGACTCTGGAAACACCATATATTTT. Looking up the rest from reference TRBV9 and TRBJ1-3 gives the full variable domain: DSGVTQTPKHLITATGQRVTLRCSPRSGDLSVYWYQQSLDQGLQFLIQYYNGEERAKGNILERFSAQQFPDLHSELNLSSLELGDSALYFCASSVTHDSGNTIYFGEGSWLTVV.

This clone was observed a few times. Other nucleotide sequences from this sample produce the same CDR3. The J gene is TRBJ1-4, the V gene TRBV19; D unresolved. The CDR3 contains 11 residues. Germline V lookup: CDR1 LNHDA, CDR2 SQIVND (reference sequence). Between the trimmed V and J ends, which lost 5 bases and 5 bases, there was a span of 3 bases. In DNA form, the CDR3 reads TGTGCCAGTAGTGGAAATGAAAAACTGTTTTTT. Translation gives CASSGNEKLFF.

The CDR3 DNA reads TGTGCCAGCAGCCCAGCGGGAACCTCCTACGAGCAGTACTTC. Its protein is CASSPAGTSYEQYF. The genes are TRBV7-2 and TRBJ2-7; 7 bases agree with TRBD2. Germline loops: CDR1 SGHTA, CDR2 FQGNSA. The CDR3 is made up of 14 amino acids. Trimming took 5 bases from V and 0 from J; bases not matched to a gene: 4.

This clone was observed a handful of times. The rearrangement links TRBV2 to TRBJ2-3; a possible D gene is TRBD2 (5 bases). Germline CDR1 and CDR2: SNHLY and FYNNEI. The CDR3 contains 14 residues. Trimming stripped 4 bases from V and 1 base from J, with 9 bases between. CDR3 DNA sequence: TGTGCCAGCAGTGGAGCGGCTGGCACAGATACGCAGTATTTT. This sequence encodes CASSGAAGTDTQYF.

Written as DNA, the CDR3 is TGTGCCAGCAGCTTAACCCCAGATACGCAGTATTTT. It translates to CASSLTPDTQYF. This chain joins TRBV7-3 and TRBJ2-3, with D unclear. The CDR3 totals 12 residues. V was shortened by 0 bases and J by 4 bases, with 2 bases between the two germline ends. CDR1 is SGHTA and CDR2 is FQGTGA in the germline V gene.

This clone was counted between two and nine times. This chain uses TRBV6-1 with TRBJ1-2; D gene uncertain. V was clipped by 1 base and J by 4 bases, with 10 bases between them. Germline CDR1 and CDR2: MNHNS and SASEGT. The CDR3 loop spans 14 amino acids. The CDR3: CASSEVVGTYGYTF. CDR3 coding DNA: TGTGCCAGCAGTGAAGTTGTGGGAACCTATGGCTACACCTTC.

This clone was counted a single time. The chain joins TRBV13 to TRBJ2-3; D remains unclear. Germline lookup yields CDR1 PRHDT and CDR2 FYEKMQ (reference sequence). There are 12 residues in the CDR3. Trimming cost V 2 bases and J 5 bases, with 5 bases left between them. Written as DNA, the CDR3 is TGTGCCAGCAGCTTATACGGAGATACGCAGTATTTT. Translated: CASSLYGDTQYF. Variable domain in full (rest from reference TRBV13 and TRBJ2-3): AAGVIQSPRHLIKEKRETATLKCYPIPRHDTVYWYQQGPGQDPQFLISFYEKMQSDKGSIPDRFSAQQFSDYHSELNMSSLELGDSALYFCASSLYGDTQYFGPGTRLTVL.

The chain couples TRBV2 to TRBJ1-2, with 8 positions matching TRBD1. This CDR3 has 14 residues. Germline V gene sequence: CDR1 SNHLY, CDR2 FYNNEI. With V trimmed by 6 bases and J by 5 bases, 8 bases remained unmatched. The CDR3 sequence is CASRADRALYGYTF. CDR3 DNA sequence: TGTGCCAGCAGGGCGGACAGGGCATTATATGGCTACACCTTC.

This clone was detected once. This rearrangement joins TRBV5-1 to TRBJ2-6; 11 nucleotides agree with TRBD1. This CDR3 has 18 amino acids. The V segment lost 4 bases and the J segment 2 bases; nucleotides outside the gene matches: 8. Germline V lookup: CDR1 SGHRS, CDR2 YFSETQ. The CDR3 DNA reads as TGCGCCAGCAGCACTGGACAGGGGGCAACTACTGGGGCCAACGTCCTGACTTTC. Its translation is CASSTGQGATTGANVLTF.

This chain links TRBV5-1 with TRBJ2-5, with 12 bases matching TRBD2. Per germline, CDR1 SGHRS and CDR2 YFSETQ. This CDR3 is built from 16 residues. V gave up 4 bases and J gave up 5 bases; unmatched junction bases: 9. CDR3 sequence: CASSVTRTSGDETQYF. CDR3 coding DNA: TGCGCCAGCAGCGTGACCAGGACTAGCGGGGATGAGACCCAGTACTTC.

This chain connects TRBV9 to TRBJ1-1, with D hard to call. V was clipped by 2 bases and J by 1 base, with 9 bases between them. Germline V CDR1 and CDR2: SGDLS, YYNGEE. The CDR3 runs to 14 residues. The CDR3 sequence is CASSVELQNTEAFF. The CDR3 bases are TGTGCCAGCAGCGTCGAACTCCAGAACACTGAAGCTTTCTTT.

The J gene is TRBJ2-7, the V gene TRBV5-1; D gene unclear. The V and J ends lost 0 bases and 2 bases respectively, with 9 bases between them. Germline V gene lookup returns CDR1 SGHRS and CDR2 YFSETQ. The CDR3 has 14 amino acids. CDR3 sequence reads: CASSLAAGPYEQYF. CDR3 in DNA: TGCGCCAGCAGCTTGGCCGCCGGACCCTACGAGCAGTACTTC.

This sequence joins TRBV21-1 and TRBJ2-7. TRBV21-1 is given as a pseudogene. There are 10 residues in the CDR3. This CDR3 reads CASSTYEQYF. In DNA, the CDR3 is TGTGCCAGCAGCACCTACGAGCAGTACTTC.

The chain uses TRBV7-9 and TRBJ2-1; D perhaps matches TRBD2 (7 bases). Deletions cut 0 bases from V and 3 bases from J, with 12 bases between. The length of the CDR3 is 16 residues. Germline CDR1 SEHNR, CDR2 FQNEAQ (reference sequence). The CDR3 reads CASSLALGGRYNEQFF. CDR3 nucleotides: TGTGCCAGCAGCTTAGCGCTCGGGGGGCGCTACAATGAGCAGTTCTTC.

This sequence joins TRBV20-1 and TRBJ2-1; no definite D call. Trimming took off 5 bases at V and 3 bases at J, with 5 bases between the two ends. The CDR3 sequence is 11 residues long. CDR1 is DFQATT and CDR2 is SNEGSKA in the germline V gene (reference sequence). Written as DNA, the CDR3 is TGCAGTGCTGCAGGCTACAATGAGCAGTTCTTC. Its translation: CSAAGYNEQFF.

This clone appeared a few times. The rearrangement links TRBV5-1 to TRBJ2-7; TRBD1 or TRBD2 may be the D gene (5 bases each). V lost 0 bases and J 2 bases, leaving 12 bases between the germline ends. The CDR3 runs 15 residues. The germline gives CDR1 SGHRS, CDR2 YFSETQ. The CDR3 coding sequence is TGCGCCAGCAGCTTGGGGGACCGTAAGGCCTACGAGCAGTACTTC. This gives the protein CASSLGDRKAYEQYF. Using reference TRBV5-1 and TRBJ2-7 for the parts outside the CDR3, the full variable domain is KAGVTQTPRYLIKTRGQQVTLSCSPISGHRSVSWYQQTPGQGLQFLFEYFSETQRNKGNFPGRFSGRQFSNSRSEMNVSTLELGDSALYLCASSLGDRKAYEQYFGPGTRLTVT.